The 8 T cell receptor beta chains in this list originate from one sample, sequenced in a study of T cell changes during pregnancy in multiple sclerosis. Generated by immunoSEQ multiplex PCR, the TCRdb table keeps only in-frame clones and is missing some. This sample carries around 100,000 clones, around 92% of them seen once, and the ten largest clones take 1.5% to 2.5%. The material sequenced was peripheral blood, taken after pregnancy. Receptor source: a female donor with multiple sclerosis, enrolled in a pregnancy study.

The V gene is TRBV29-1, the J gene TRBJ1-1; TRBD1 aligns across 11 bases. The V gene end was trimmed by 6 bases and the J gene end by 5 bases; junction bases not matched to a gene: 11. The CDR3 consists of 15 residues. Germline CDR1 and CDR2: SQVTM and ANQGSEA. The DNA for the CDR3 is TGCAGCGTCCGAGGGACAGGGGGATTAATAACTGAAGCTTTCTTT. Its translation: CSVRGTGGLITEAFF.

The chain employs TRBV29-1 and TRBJ1-1, with 9 bases lining up with TRBD1. This CDR3 is built from 15 residues. Losses at the gene ends were 1 base for V and 6 bases for J; bases not matched to a gene: 9. The germline gives CDR1 SQVTM, CDR2 ANQGSEA. Here the CDR3 DNA reads TGCAGCGTTGAAGTTTTAGGACAGGGGAGATCTGAAGCTTTCTTT. The encoded protein is CSVEVLGQGRSEAFF. Together with reference TRBV29-1 and TRBJ1-1, the CDR3 gives the full variable domain: SAVISQKPSRDICQRGTSLTIQCQVDSQVTMMFWYRQQPGQSLTLIATANQGSEATYESGFVIDKFPISRPNLTFSTLTVSNMSPEDSSIYLCSVEVLGQGRSEAFFGQGTRLTVV.

The chain uses TRBV20-1 and TRBJ1-4; D call uncertain. The germline V gene has CDR1 DFQATT and CDR2 SNEGSKA (reference sequence). The V end was cut by 2 bases, the J end by 12 bases, with 10 bases between. The CDR3 spans 11 residues. The CDR3 bases are TGCAGTGCTAGAAATCTGGGAGAACTGTTTTTT. This translates into CSARNLGELFF.

This clone was seen a few times. V gene TRBV11-3 combines with J gene TRBJ2-1; 13 bases fit TRBD2. The J segment lost 0 bases and the V segment lost 5 bases, leaving 7 bases of the junction unmatched. Germline V CDR1 and CDR2: SGHNT, YENEEA. The CDR3 extends over 18 amino acids. CDR3 in DNA: TGTGCCAGCAGCCCCTTCCGGACTAGCGGGGGCTCCTACAATGAGCAGTTCTTC. It yields the protein CASSPFRTSGGSYNEQFF.

V usage is TRBV6-6 and J usage is TRBJ1-5; D is undetermined. With 4 bases removed from V and 6 bases from J, the gap between germline ends came to 13 bases. The CDR3 runs 14 residues. Germline V gene data show CDR1 as MNHNY and CDR2 as SVGAGI (reference sequence). The CDR3 loop reads CASSSTPSVQPQHF. For the CDR3, the DNA is TGTGCCAGCAGTTCAACTCCTTCCGTTCAGCCCCAGCATTTT.

This sequence joins TRBV23-1 and TRBJ2-7, with TRBD2 matching over 9 bases. TRBV23-1 is reported as an ORF; its role is uncertain. CDR3 length: 16 residues. V was clipped by 3 bases and J by 7 bases; unmatched bases: 13. In nucleotides, the CDR3 is TGCGCCAGCAGTCACCCCCCAGCGGGGGGCTCCTGGGAGCAGTACTTC. Translation: CASSHPPAGGSWEQYF.

The chain recombines TRBV7-6 with TRBJ1-5, with 7 nucleotides matching TRBD1. Trimming removed 6 bases from V and 3 bases from J; junction bases left unmatched: 8. From germline, CDR1 is SGHVS and CDR2 FNYEAQ. The CDR3 totals 15 residues. The CDR3 here is CASSATGANNQPQHF. The CDR3 nucleotides read TGTGCCAGCAGTGCTACAGGGGCAAACAATCAGCCCCAGCATTTT.

The chain combines TRBV6-6 with TRBJ2-7; 12 bases align to TRBD2. The V gene end was trimmed by 5 bases and the J gene end by 7 bases; junction bases not matched to a gene: 9. Per germline, CDR1 MNHNY and CDR2 SVGAGI (reference sequence). This CDR3 has 15 residues. The CDR3 bases are TGTGCCAGCAGTGCTCTAGCGGGGGGGATGGAGGAGCAGTACTTC. Translating it yields CASSALAGGMEEQYF.